The 32 T cell receptor beta chains below all came from one sample that was sequenced in a study of T cell repertoires in cytomegalovirus infection. What these receptors recognize is not known. TCRdb passed the reads through MiXCR, listing each CDR3 protein once. The data hold approximately 260,000 distinct CDR3 sequences, with roughly a fifth observed a single time. The specimen was cultured PBMCs, collected from culture after CMV antigen stimulation. All receptors derive from a human donor in good health (CMV status not recorded). Some clones in this sample may be carry-over from other donors' samples.

This clonotype has a handful of counts. CDR3 residues: CATSRYGTSGSRTGELFF. In DNA, the CDR3 is TGTGCCACCAGCAGATATGGGACTAGCGGGAGTCGGACCGGGGAGCTGTTTTTT. V is TRBV15 and J is TRBJ2-2; 14 bases map to TRBD2. The germline gives CDR1 LNHNV, CDR2 YYDKDF (reference sequence). V was clipped by 2 bases and J by 5 bases; unmatched bases: 7. This CDR3 spans 18 amino acids.

The V call is TRBV11-3, the J call TRBJ2-3; possibly TRBD2 for D (6 bases). Germline V gene sequence: CDR1 SGHNT, CDR2 YENEEA. The CDR3 covers 14 residues. Trimming cost V 0 bases and J 5 bases, with 9 bases left between them. Here the CDR3 DNA reads TGTGCCAGCAGCTTAGACGGGGGAGTAGATACGCAGTATTTT. Translation gives CASSLDGGVDTQYF.

This clonotype was observed many times. The chain combines TRBV7-6 with TRBJ2-1; TRBD1 matches 7 bases. Germline CDR1 is SGHVS and CDR2 is FNYEAQ. The CDR3 sequence is 14 residues long. V shed 5 bases and J 8 bases; nucleotides not matched to a gene: 9. The CDR3 here is CASSSQQGIDEQFF. The CDR3 bases are TGTGCCAGCAGCAGCCAACAGGGGATAGATGAGCAGTTCTTC. Full variable domain (rest looked up from reference TRBV7-6 and TRBJ2-1): GAGVSQSPRYKVTKRGQDVALRCDPISGHVSLYWYRQALGQGPEFLTYFNYEAQQDKSGLPNDRFSAERPEGSISTLTIQRTEQRDSAMYRCASSSQQGIDEQFFGPGTRLTVL.

This rearrangement joins TRBV19 to TRBJ2-2; D not certain. Trimming removed 0 bases at V and 6 bases at J, with 11 bases between. This CDR3 comprises 15 residues. Germline V gene sequence: CDR1 LNHDA, CDR2 SQIVND (reference sequence). CDR3 protein: CASSIDSAGPGELFF. In DNA form, the CDR3 reads TGTGCCAGTAGTATAGATTCTGCCGGGCCCGGGGAGCTGTTTTTT.

J is TRBJ1-5 and V is TRBV12-3 or TRBV12-4; 7 bases map to TRBD1. The length of the CDR3 is 16 residues. The J segment lost 7 bases and the V segment lost 3 bases, leaving 12 bases of the junction unmatched. The CDR3 DNA reads TGTGCCAGCAGTTTCCGGGACAGCCAAGTTTGGCAGCCCCAGCATTTT. Translated, it gives CASSFRDSQVWQPQHF.

The V gene is TRBV4-3, the J gene TRBJ1-1; TRBD1 is a possible D gene (5 bases). There are 15 residues in the CDR3. V lost 4 bases and J lost 3, with 15 bases in between. CDR1 LGHNA and CDR2 YSLEER come from the germline V gene. The CDR3 is CASSPGEGLHTEAFF. As DNA, the CDR3 is TGCGCCAGCAGCCCCGGGGAGGGACTCCACACTGAAGCTTTCTTT.

The DNA for the CDR3 is TGTGCCAGCAGAGTTCCTGCGAACACTGAAGCTTTCTTT. This encodes CASRVPANTEAFF. The V gene is TRBV28, the J gene TRBJ1-1; unclear D gene. CDR1 and CDR2 from the germline V gene are MDHEN and SYDVKM. With 6 bases removed from V and 1 base from J, the gap between germline ends came to 9 bases. The CDR3 totals 13 residues.

This rearrangement joins TRBV25-1 to TRBJ1-6, with D uncertain. Between the trimmed V and J ends, which lost 3 bases and 10 bases, there was a span of 19 bases. The germline CDR1 and CDR2 sequences are MGHDK and SYGVNS. The CDR3 runs to 16 residues. CDR3 loop: CASSEVSGLSLSPLHF. CDR3 nucleotides: TGTGCCAGCAGTGAGGTTTCTGGGCTTTCTCTGTCACCCCTCCACTTT.

The CDR3 loop is CASRASGGTDTQYF. CDR3 nucleotide sequence: TGTGCCAGCAGAGCTAGCGGAGGCACAGATACGCAGTATTTT. The chain recombines TRBV6-2 or TRBV6-3 with TRBJ2-3, with 7 bases matching TRBD2. The germline V gene encodes CDR1 MNHEY and CDR2 SVGEGT. The CDR3 spans 14 residues. J gave up 1 base and V 6 bases, and 4 bases lay outside the gene matches.

This clonotype came up a few times. This chain links TRBV6-2 or TRBV6-3 with TRBJ2-7; no clear D. Germline CDR1 reads MNHEY; CDR2 reads SVGEGT. V lost 3 bases to trimming and J lost 2 bases, with 8 bases between them. The CDR3 runs 13 residues. CDR3 coding DNA: TGTGCCAGCAGTTATGGGCCAGCCTACGAGCAGTACGTC. Amino acids: CASSYGPAYEQYV.

This clonotype was counted at least ten times. The chain uses TRBV12-3 or TRBV12-4 and TRBJ2-4; TRBD1 aligns across 9 bases. V lost 6 bases and J lost 1; bases outside the gene matches: 7. This CDR3 is 16 amino acids long. The CDR3 is CASSLGTGRAKNIQYF. The DNA for the CDR3 is TGTGCCAGCAGCCTAGGGACAGGGAGGGCCAAAAACATTCAGTACTTC.

This clonotype was counted many times. This chain connects TRBV4-3 to TRBJ2-3; D remains ambiguous. The CDR3 contains 14 residues. V gave up 0 bases and J gave up 6 bases, with 10 bases separating them. CDR1 and CDR2 (germline): LGHNA, YSLEER. The CDR3 reads CASSQDPLDDTQYF. CDR3 sequence (DNA): TGCGCCAGCAGCCAAGATCCTCTAGACGATACGCAGTATTTT.

V and J are TRBV20-1 and TRBJ1-5; D is unclear. V was trimmed by 5 bases and J by 4 bases, leaving 12 bases between them. The CDR3 covers 13 residues. In germline, CDR1 is DFQATT, CDR2 SNEGSKA (reference sequence). The CDR3 loop reads CSASQTENQPQHF. Here the CDR3 DNA reads TGCAGTGCTTCTCAGACGGAGAATCAGCCCCAGCATTTT.

This clonotype showed up many times. J is TRBJ2-7 and V is TRBV11-3; D unclear. V gave up 1 base and J gave up 5 bases, with 12 bases separating them. Germline CDR1 reads SGHNT; CDR2 reads YENEEA. The CDR3 has 14 amino acids. CDR3 nucleotides: TGTGCCAGCAGCTTAGCAACTACGTTTAACGAGCAGTACGTC. Its protein product is CASSLATTFNEQYV.

At least ten counts were recorded for this clonotype. This chain joins TRBV7-2 and TRBJ1-1; D ambiguous. Germline V gene lookup returns CDR1 SGHTA and CDR2 FQGNSA. Deletions cut 5 bases from V and 0 bases from J, with 7 bases between. The CDR3 consists of 13 residues. DNA of the CDR3: TGTGCCAGCAGCGTCCCGGTGAACACTGAAGCTTTCTTT. This gives the protein CASSVPVNTEAFF.

This clonotype was picked up a small number of times. The chain combines TRBV2 with TRBJ2-1; 8 bases agree with TRBD1. The junction had 7 bases not matched to a gene; V was cut back by 7 bases and J by 5 bases. This CDR3 contains 14 residues. CDR1 and CDR2 (germline): SNHLY, FYNNEI. This CDR3 is CASMGQDINNEQFF. DNA of the CDR3: TGTGCCAGCATGGGACAGGACATCAACAATGAGCAGTTCTTC.

The rearrangement joins TRBV27 to TRBJ2-3; TRBD2 matches 15 bases. Losses at the gene ends were 6 bases for V and 3 bases for J; bases not matched to a gene: 4. This CDR3 spans 16 amino acids. CDR1 and CDR2 from the germline V gene are MNHEY and SMNVEV (reference sequence). DNA for the CDR3: TGTGCCAGCAGCTGGACTAGCGGGAGGGCTACAGATACGCAGTATTTT. Residues: CASSWTSGRATDTQYF.

The rearrangement joins TRBV2 to TRBJ2-1; D gene unclear. The V gene lost 4 bases and the J gene lost 0 bases, with 13 bases spanning the gap. This CDR3 is built from 16 residues. CDR1 is SNHLY, CDR2 FYNNEI, per germline. The CDR3 sequence: CASSVSPFSSYNEQFF. CDR3 nucleotide sequence: TGTGCCAGCAGTGTCAGCCCTTTTAGCTCCTACAATGAGCAGTTCTTC.

This sequence joins TRBV6-2 or TRBV6-3 and TRBJ2-7; 7 nucleotides align to TRBD2. Germline values: CDR1 MNHEY, CDR2 SVGEGT. The V segment lost 7 bases and the J segment 2 bases; nucleotides outside the gene matches: 8. The CDR3 has 14 amino acids. The CDR3: CASNAGRGTYEQYV. The CDR3 bases are TGTGCCAGCAATGCGGGGCGGGGGACCTACGAGCAGTACGTC.

The CDR3 is CASSRMSRTQYF. The CDR3 coding sequence is TGTGCCAGCAGCCGGATGAGCCGTACGCAGTATTTT. V and J are TRBV11-2 and TRBJ2-3; D unclear. V lost 5 bases and J 8 bases, leaving 11 bases between the germline ends. CDR1 is SGHAT and CDR2 is FQNNGV in the germline V gene. CDR3 length equals 12 residues.

This clonotype was detected a few times. The CDR3 reads CASSPTRGFRDYGYTF. In DNA, the CDR3 is TGTGCCAGCAGCCCAACCCGAGGATTCAGGGACTATGGCTACACCTTC. The rearrangement joins TRBV7-2 to TRBJ1-2, with TRBD1 as a possible D gene (5 bases). Trimming pared 5 bases from V and 3 bases from J, leaving 19 bases between. Germline V gives CDR1 SGHTA, CDR2 FQGNSA. This CDR3 region has 16 residues.

About this clonotype itself: This could be a read error, since a much larger clone is one nucleotide away. The rearrangement joins TRBV7-2 to TRBJ2-5, with D possibly being TRBD1 (5 bases). The CDR3 has 14 amino acids. V gave up 6 bases and J gave up 1 base, with 12 bases separating them. Germline CDR1 SGHTA, CDR2 FQGNSA. The CDR3 DNA reads TGTGCCAGCAGACTCTGGGGCCCCCAAGAGACCCAGTACTTC. It is translated as CASRLWGPQETQYF. The whole variable domain, filled in from reference TRBV7-2 and TRBJ2-5, reads GAGVSQSPSNKVTEKGKDVELRCDPISGHTALYWYRQSLGQGLEFLIYFQGNSAPDKSGLPSDRFSAERTGGSVSTLTIQRTQQEDSAVYLCASRLWGPQETQYFGPGTRLLVL.

This clonotype was seen a handful of times. The chain carries TRBV19 and TRBJ2-5; D might be TRBD1 or TRBD2, each matching 6 bases. CDR1 is LNHDA and CDR2 is SQIVND in the germline V gene (reference sequence). V was cut by 3 bases and J by 7 bases, with 15 bases left in between. CDR3 length equals 14 residues. CDR3 DNA sequence: TGTGCCAGTAGTATGACGTCGGGGGCCCGGACCCAGTACTTC. Protein: CASSMTSGARTQYF.

This clonotype was found a few times. V usage is TRBV7-2 and J usage is TRBJ2-3; TRBD2 is a possible D gene (8 bases). CDR3 length equals 15 residues. Trimming took 6 bases from V and 9 from J, leaving 22 bases between them. Per germline, CDR1 SGHTA and CDR2 FQGNSA. The CDR3 is CASRQTGGGQQTQYF. In DNA form, the CDR3 reads TGTGCCAGCAGGCAGACGGGGGGGGGACAGCAGACGCAGTATTTT.

The rearrangement joins TRBV20-1 to TRBJ1-3, with D unresolved. The length of the CDR3 is 14 residues. CDR1 is DFQATT, CDR2 SNEGSKA, per germline (reference sequence). The V gene lost 0 bases and the J gene lost 1 base, with 7 bases spanning the gap. The DNA for the CDR3 is TGCAGTGCTAGAGATTACTCGTCTGGAAACACCATATATTTT. It is translated as CSARDYSSGNTIYF.

This clonotype appeared a few times. The CDR3 loop is CASSLPRNTEAFF. The CDR3 bases are TGTGCCAGTAGTCTCCCGCGGAACACTGAAGCTTTCTTT. V gene TRBV19 combines with J gene TRBJ1-1; D call uncertain. The length of the CDR3 is 13 residues. CDR1 is LNHDA, CDR2 SQIVND, per germline (reference sequence). Trimming took 5 bases from V and 1 from J, leaving 8 bases between them.

J is TRBJ2-3 and V is TRBV4-3; no clear D. Trimming took off 4 bases at V and 6 bases at J, with 17 bases between the two ends. Germline V gives CDR1 LGHNA, CDR2 YSLEER. The CDR3 length is 15 residues. The CDR3 reads CASSLSTLAQDTQYF. Written as DNA, the CDR3 is TGCGCCAGCAGCCTGAGCACCCTTGCACAGGATACGCAGTATTTT.

This rearrangement joins TRBV7-9 to TRBJ1-1, with 9 bases that match TRBD1. Germline CDR1 reads SEHNR; CDR2 reads FQNEAQ (reference sequence). The V gene end was trimmed by 5 bases and the J gene end by 1 base; junction bases not matched to a gene: 5. The CDR3 consists of 15 residues. DNA of the CDR3: TGTGCCAGCAGCGCCCCGGACAGGGGGAACACTGAAGCTTTCTTT. It codes for CASSAPDRGNTEAFF.

Only a few counts were recorded for this clonotype. The V gene is TRBV6-5, the J gene TRBJ1-4; D remains unclear. This CDR3 contains 13 residues. Germline CDR1 MNHEY, CDR2 SVGAGI. Trimming cost V 5 bases and J 6 bases, with 10 bases left between them. CDR3 sequence reads: CASSRIRDEKLFF. The CDR3 DNA sequence: TGTGCCAGCAGTCGGATAAGGGATGAAAAACTGTTTTTT.

This clonotype was counted only a few times. The CDR3 is CASHRWGAYEQYF. CDR3 nucleotide sequence: TGTGCCAGTCACAGGTGGGGAGCCTACGAGCAGTACTTC. This chain uses TRBV28 with TRBJ2-7; D is perhaps TRBD1 or TRBD2 (5 bases each). The CDR3 is 13 amino acids. V was pared by 9 bases and J by 2 bases, with 14 bases between. Looked up from germline, CDR1 is MDHEN and CDR2 is SYDVKM.

The rearrangement links TRBV5-4 to TRBJ1-1, with D tentatively TRBD1 (6 bases). Trimming left V 4 bases short and J 2 bases short, with 12 bases between. Per germline, CDR1 SGHNT and CDR2 YYREEE (reference sequence). The CDR3 sequence is 14 residues long. The CDR3 sequence: CASSPTGENTEAFF. The CDR3 DNA reads TGTGCCAGCAGCCCGACAGGTGAAAACACTGAAGCTTTCTTT.

This clonotype has a count of ten or more. This chain uses TRBV12-3 or TRBV12-4 with TRBJ2-5, with TRBD2 identical over 9 bases. The V and J ends lost 4 bases and 2 bases, in that order; junction bases with no gene match: 14. The CDR3 spans 18 residues. The CDR3 DNA reads as TGTGCCAGCAGTTCCCATGGGGGTAGCGGGAGAAGGCAAGAGACCCAGTACTTC. Translated: CASSSHGGSGRRQETQYF.